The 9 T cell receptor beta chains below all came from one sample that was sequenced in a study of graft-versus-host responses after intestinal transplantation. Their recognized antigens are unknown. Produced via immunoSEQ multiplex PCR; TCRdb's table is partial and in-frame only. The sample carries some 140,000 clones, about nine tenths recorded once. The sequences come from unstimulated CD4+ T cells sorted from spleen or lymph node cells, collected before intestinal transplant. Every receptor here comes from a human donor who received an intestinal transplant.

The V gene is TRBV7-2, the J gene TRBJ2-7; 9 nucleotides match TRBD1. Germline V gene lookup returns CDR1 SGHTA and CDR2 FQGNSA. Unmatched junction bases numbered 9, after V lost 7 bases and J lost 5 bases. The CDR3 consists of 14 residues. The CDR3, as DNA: TGTGCCAGCAAGCCACAGGGGGCCTATGACGAGCAGTACTTC. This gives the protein CASKPQGAYDEQYF.

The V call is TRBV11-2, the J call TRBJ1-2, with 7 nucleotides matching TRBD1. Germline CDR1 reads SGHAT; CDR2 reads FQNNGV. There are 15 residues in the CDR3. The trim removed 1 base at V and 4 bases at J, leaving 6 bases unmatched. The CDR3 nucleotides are TGTGCCAGCAGCTTAGTAAGGGGGCCAATCTATGGCTACACCTTC. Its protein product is CASSLVRGPIYGYTF.

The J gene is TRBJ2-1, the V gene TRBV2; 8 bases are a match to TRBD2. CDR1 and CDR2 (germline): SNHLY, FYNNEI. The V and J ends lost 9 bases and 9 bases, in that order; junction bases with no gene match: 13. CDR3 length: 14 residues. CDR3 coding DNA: TGTGCCAGGACGGTAGCGGGAACGTCCGGTGAGCAGTTCTTC. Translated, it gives CARTVAGTSGEQFF.

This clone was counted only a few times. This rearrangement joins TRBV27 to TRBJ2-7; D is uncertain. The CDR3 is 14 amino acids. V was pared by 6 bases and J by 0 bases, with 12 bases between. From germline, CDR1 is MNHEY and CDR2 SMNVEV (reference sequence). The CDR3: CASRLQLSSYEQYF. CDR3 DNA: TGTGCCAGCAGGTTACAGCTCAGCTCCTACGAGCAGTACTTC.

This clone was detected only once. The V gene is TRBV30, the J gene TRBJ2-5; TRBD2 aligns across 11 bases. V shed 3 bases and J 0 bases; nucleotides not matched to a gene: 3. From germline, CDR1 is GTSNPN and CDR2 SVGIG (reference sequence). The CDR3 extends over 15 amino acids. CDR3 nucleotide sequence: TGTGCCTGGAGCCCGGGACTAGCGGACCAAGAGACCCAGTACTTC. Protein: CAWSPGLADQETQYF.

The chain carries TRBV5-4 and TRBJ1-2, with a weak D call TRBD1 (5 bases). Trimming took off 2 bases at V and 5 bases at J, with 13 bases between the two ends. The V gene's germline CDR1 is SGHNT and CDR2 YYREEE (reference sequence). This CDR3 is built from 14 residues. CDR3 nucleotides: TGTGCCAGCAGCTTAGCCGGGGGGAAATATGGCTACACCTTC. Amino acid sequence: CASSLAGGKYGYTF.

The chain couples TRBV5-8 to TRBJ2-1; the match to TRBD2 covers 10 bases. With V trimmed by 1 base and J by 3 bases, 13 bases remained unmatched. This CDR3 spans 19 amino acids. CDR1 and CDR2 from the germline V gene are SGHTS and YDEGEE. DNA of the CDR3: TGTGCCAGCAGCTTGAGGCGCCCGGGACTAGCGTTGTTCTACAATGAGCAGTTCTTC. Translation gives CASSLRRPGLALFYNEQFF.

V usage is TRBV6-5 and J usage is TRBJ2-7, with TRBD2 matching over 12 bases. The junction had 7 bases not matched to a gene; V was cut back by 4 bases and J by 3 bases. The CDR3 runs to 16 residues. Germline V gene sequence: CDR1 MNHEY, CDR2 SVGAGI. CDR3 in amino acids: CASSSSTSGGIYEQYF. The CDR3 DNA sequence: TGTGCCAGCAGTTCGTCGACTAGCGGGGGTATCTACGAGCAGTACTTC.

The CDR3 DNA reads TGTGCCAGCAGCAAACAGGGGCTTACGAACACCGGGGAGCTGTTTTTT. The encoded protein is CASSKQGLTNTGELFF. The rearrangement joins TRBV9 to TRBJ2-2, with 7 nucleotides matching TRBD1. Trimming took 4 bases from V and 0 from J; bases not matched to a gene: 6. The CDR3 spans 16 residues. From germline, CDR1 is SGDLS and CDR2 YYNGEE.